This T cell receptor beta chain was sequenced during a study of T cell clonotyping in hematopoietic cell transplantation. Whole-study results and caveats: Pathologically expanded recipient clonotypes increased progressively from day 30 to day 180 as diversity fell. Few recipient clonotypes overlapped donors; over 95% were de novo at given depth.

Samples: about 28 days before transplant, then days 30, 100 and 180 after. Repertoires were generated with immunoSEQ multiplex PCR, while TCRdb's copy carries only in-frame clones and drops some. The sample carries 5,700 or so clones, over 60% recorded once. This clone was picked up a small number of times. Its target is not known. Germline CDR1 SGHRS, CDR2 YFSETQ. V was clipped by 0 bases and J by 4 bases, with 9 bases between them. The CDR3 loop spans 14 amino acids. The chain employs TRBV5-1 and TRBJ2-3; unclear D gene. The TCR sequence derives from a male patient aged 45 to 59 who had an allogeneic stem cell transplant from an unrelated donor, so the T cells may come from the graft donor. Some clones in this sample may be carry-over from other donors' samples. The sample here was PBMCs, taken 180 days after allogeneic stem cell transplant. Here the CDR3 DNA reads TGCGCCAGCAGCTTGGATCCCGACGCAGATACGCAGTATTTT. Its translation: CASSLDPDADTQYF. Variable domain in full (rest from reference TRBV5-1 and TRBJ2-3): KAGVTQTPRYLIKTRGQQVTLSCSPISGHRSVSWYQQTPGQGLQFLFEYFSETQRNKGNFPGRFSGRQFSNSRSEMNVSTLELGDSALYLCASSLDPDADTQYFGPGTRLTVL.